These 32 T cell receptor beta chains were all obtained from the same sample, sequenced in a study of shared clonotypes between healthy human individuals. The method was immunoSEQ multiplex PCR; TCRdb's version includes in-frame clones alone and lacks a portion of them. The sample shows under 2,000,000 clones, approximately 95% of them seen only once. Terminally differentiated effector memory CD45RA+ cells were left out of the naive CD8 fraction, which was CD45RO-negative and positively selected for CCR7. Sequencing used naive CD8+ T cells sorted from blood. The receptors come from a young man in good health.

The rearrangement uses TRBV28 and TRBJ2-7; D may be TRBD1 (6 bases). Per germline, CDR1 MDHEN and CDR2 SYDVKM. V lost 6 bases and J lost 2, with 14 bases in between. CDR3 length: 14 residues. DNA of the CDR3: TGTGCCAGCAGGCCACAGGGTTCTCCCTACGAGCAGTACTTC. It translates to CASRPQGSPYEQYF. Together with reference TRBV28 and TRBJ2-7, the CDR3 gives the full variable domain: DVKVTQSSRYLVKRTGEKVFLECVQDMDHENMFWYRQDPGLGLRLIYFSYDVKMKEKGDIPEGYSVSREKKERFSLILESASTNQTSMYLCASRPQGSPYEQYFGPGTRLTVT.

The chain combines TRBV6-5 with TRBJ1-5; TRBD1 agrees at 7 bases. Germline CDR1 MNHEY, CDR2 SVGAGI. J gave up 5 bases and V 5 bases, and 6 bases lay outside the gene matches. The CDR3 has 14 amino acids. The CDR3 region has the DNA TGTGCCAGCAGTCCGACAGGGCCCTATCAGCCCCAGCATTTT. This sequence encodes CASSPTGPYQPQHF.

J is TRBJ2-5 and V is TRBV13; 8 bases map to TRBD2. Germline V CDR1 and CDR2: PRHDT, FYEKMQ (reference sequence). The J segment lost 1 base and the V segment lost 6 bases, leaving 4 bases of the junction unmatched. CDR3 size: 14 residues. The CDR3 DNA follows: TGTGCCAGCAGGACAACTAGCGGCCAAGAGACCCAGTACTTC. It codes for CASRTTSGQETQYF.

The chain carries TRBV29-1 and TRBJ1-1; D might be TRBD1 (6 bases). The CDR3 runs 12 residues. V was trimmed by 5 bases and J by 6 bases, leaving 13 bases between them. Germline V lookup: CDR1 SQVTM, CDR2 ANQGSEA. The CDR3 bases are TGCAGCGTTCTCCAGGAGGGGGCTGAAGCTTTCTTT. It specifies CSVLQEGAEAFF.

This chain joins TRBV4-3 and TRBJ2-5; D ambiguous. The CDR3 consists of 14 residues. V lost 1 base and J 1 base, leaving 7 bases between the germline ends. Germline values: CDR1 LGHNA, CDR2 YSLEER. CDR3 loop: CASSQGLLQETQYF. The CDR3 nucleotides are TGCGCCAGCAGCCAAGGACTCCTCCAAGAGACCCAGTACTTC.

As regards this clone: At the DNA level, this CDR3 is encoded by other sequences in the same sample as well. The genes are TRBV9 and TRBJ1-2; 9 bases map to TRBD1. The J segment lost 3 bases and the V segment lost 0 bases, leaving 3 bases of the junction unmatched. This CDR3 region has 15 residues. Germline V CDR1 and CDR2: SGDLS, YYNGEE. CDR3 sequence: CASSVGGQGDYGYTF. CDR3 DNA sequence: TGTGCCAGCAGCGTAGGGGGACAGGGCGACTATGGCTACACCTTC.

Notes on this clone: The sample holds other DNA sequences that translate to the same CDR3. This chain links TRBV9 with TRBJ2-7; 7 bases agree with TRBD1. The junction had 2 bases not matched to a gene; V was cut back by 5 bases and J by 3 bases. The germline gives CDR1 SGDLS, CDR2 YYNGEE. The length of the CDR3 is 12 residues. The CDR3 DNA is TGTGCCAGCAGTGGGGACAGCTACGAGCAGTACTTC. Translated: CASSGDSYEQYF.

The chain carries TRBV4-1 and TRBJ1-1; possibly TRBD1 for D (5 bases). From germline, CDR1 is MGHRA and CDR2 YSYEKL. CDR3 size: 13 residues. V lost 6 bases to trimming and J lost 3 bases, with 11 bases between them. DNA of the CDR3: TGCGCCAGCAGGGGACCGACTGACACTGAAGCTTTCTTT. It encodes CASRGPTDTEAFF.

The chain is built from TRBV7-9 and TRBJ2-7; a possible D gene is TRBD1 (6 bases). From germline, CDR1 is SEHNR and CDR2 FQNEAQ (reference sequence). The CDR3 has 12 residues. V was trimmed by 6 bases and J by 3 bases, leaving 9 bases between them. CDR3 nucleotide sequence: TGTGCCAGCAGGGACAGCTTCTACGAGCAGTACTTC. It yields the protein CASRDSFYEQYF.

The V gene is TRBV5-4, the J gene TRBJ1-2, with D possibly being TRBD1 (5 bases). There are 15 residues in the CDR3. Germline loops: CDR1 SGHNT, CDR2 YYREEE (reference sequence). V lost 0 bases and J lost 2, with 11 bases in between. In DNA form, the CDR3 reads TGTGCCAGCAGCTTGGGGCAGGGAGCCAACTATGGCTACACCTTC. Translating gives CASSLGQGANYGYTF.

V and J are TRBV30 and TRBJ2-1; TRBD2 matches 12 bases. V was clipped by 8 bases and J by 4 bases; unmatched bases: 3. Germline CDR1 and CDR2: GTSNPN and SVGIG (reference sequence). This CDR3 comprises 13 residues. The DNA of the CDR3 is TGTGCCCAGACTAGCGGGAGATACAATGAGCAGTTCTTC. As protein: CAQTSGRYNEQFF.

The chain employs TRBV27 and TRBJ2-7; 9 positions match TRBD2. The germline CDR1 and CDR2 sequences are MNHEY and SMNVEV (reference sequence). This CDR3 has 16 amino acids. V lost 2 bases, J lost 7 bases, and 12 bases stayed unmatched. CDR3 loop: CASSLTAGGPAGEQYF. The CDR3 nucleotides are TGTGCCAGCAGTTTAACGGCGGGAGGGCCGGCGGGGGAGCAGTACTTC.

The chain has TRBV4-2 and TRBJ2-1; 10 bases map to TRBD2. V shed 0 bases and J 2 bases; nucleotides not matched to a gene: 10. The CDR3 totals 19 residues. Germline-derived CDR1 and CDR2 are LGHNA and YNFKEQ. This CDR3 is CASSQELLLAGPTYNEQFF. CDR3 DNA: TGTGCCAGCAGCCAAGAACTATTACTAGCGGGACCAACCTACAATGAGCAGTTCTTC.

The CDR3 is CAWEDRPLRAFF. CDR3 nucleotides: TGTGCCTGGGAGGACAGACCCTTGCGGGCTTTCTTT. The chain uses TRBV30 and TRBJ1-1; possibly TRBD1 for D (6 bases). From germline, CDR1 is GTSNPN and CDR2 SVGIG (reference sequence). The CDR3 is 12 amino acids. Trimming removed 5 bases from V and 11 bases from J, with 18 bases in between.

The chain carries TRBV4-1 and TRBJ2-3, with D possibly matching TRBD2 (5 bases). Germline V gene lookup returns CDR1 MGHRA and CDR2 YSYEKL. The CDR3 totals 15 residues. Trimming removed 3 bases from V and 2 bases from J, with 12 bases in between. The CDR3 nucleotides read TGCGCCAGCAGCCAGACTATAGTAGCCACAGATACGCAGTATTTT. It encodes CASSQTIVATDTQYF.

In this sample, this clone turned up once. This CDR3 reads CAISESRVAKNIQYF. CDR3 DNA sequence: TGTGCCATCAGTGAGTCCAGGGTAGCCAAAAACATTCAGTACTTC. The genes are TRBV10-3 and TRBJ2-4, with a possible D match to TRBD1 (5 bases). Trimming removed 0 bases from V and 0 bases from J, with 6 bases in between. There are 15 residues in the CDR3. The germline V gene has CDR1 ENHRY and CDR2 SYGVKD.

The J gene is TRBJ2-7, the V gene TRBV4-1; TRBD1 aligns across 9 bases. V was pared by 4 bases and J by 3 bases, with 4 bases of the junction left unmatched. This CDR3 comprises 14 residues. CDR1 is MGHRA and CDR2 is YSYEKL in the germline V gene. CDR3 bases: TGCGCCAGCAGCCTCGTGGGACAGGGCTACGAGCAGTACTTC. It codes for CASSLVGQGYEQYF.

As for this clone: This specimen includes other DNA sequences encoding the same CDR3. This rearrangement joins TRBV30 to TRBJ2-7; D is uncertain. The CDR3 totals 12 residues. Deletions cut 2 bases from V and 0 bases from J, with 5 bases between. CDR1 GTSNPN and CDR2 SVGIG come from the germline V gene (reference sequence). CDR3 in DNA: TGTGCCTGGAGTTCCCCCTCCTACGAGCAGTACTTC. It is translated as CAWSSPSYEQYF.

Only one count was recorded for this clone. The genes are TRBV11-3 and TRBJ2-7; D uncertain. Germline assignment: CDR1 SGHNT and CDR2 YENEEA. Trimming left V 4 bases short and J 0 bases short, with 7 bases between. The CDR3 consists of 13 residues. CDR3 coding DNA: TGTGCCAGCAGCTACGGAACCTCCTACGAGCAGTACTTC. It codes for CASSYGTSYEQYF.

The chain recombines TRBV5-1 with TRBJ1-1; unclear D gene. The CDR3 consists of 19 residues. Germline assignment: CDR1 SGHRS and CDR2 YFSETQ. The V gene lost 2 bases and the J gene lost 0 bases, with 23 bases spanning the gap. CDR3 sequence reads: CASSFFPVAGEGLNTEAFF. The CDR3 DNA follows: TGCGCCAGCAGCTTTTTCCCAGTGGCAGGAGAGGGCTTGAACACTGAAGCTTTCTTT.

In this sample, this clone turned up once. The rearrangement joins TRBV6-5 to TRBJ2-1; D ambiguous. The CDR3 sequence is 13 residues long. Germline CDR1 MNHEY, CDR2 SVGAGI. The V and J ends lost 0 bases and 7 bases respectively, with 7 bases between them. DNA of the CDR3: TGTGCCAGCAGTTACTCCCCCCAGAATGAGCAGTTCTTC. Its protein product is CASSYSPQNEQFF.

The V gene is TRBV30, the J gene TRBJ2-1, with no clear D. The CDR3 runs to 12 residues. CDR1 is GTSNPN and CDR2 is SVGIG in the germline V gene (reference sequence). Trimming removed 3 bases at V and 4 bases at J, with 7 bases between. The CDR3 DNA sequence: TGTGCCTGGAGGGCCGGATACAATGAGCAGTTCTTC. Residues: CAWRAGYNEQFF.

The rearrangement uses TRBV2 and TRBJ2-7, with 11 bases that match TRBD2. The CDR3 runs to 14 residues. CDR1 SNHLY and CDR2 FYNNEI come from the germline V gene. J was trimmed by 1 base and V by 7 bases; bases with no gene match: 3. In nucleotides, the CDR3 is TGTGCCAGCAACCTAGCGGGGGGATCCTACGAGCAGTACTTC. Translation gives CASNLAGGSYEQYF.

The chain recombines TRBV27 with TRBJ2-1; D unresolved. The CDR3 consists of 14 residues. Germline CDR1 and CDR2: MNHEY and SMNVEV (reference sequence). The V and J ends lost 5 bases and 0 bases respectively, with 8 bases between them. This CDR3 is CASSPDHSYNEQFF. CDR3 coding DNA: TGTGCCAGCAGTCCAGACCACTCCTACAATGAGCAGTTCTTC.

This clone was recorded once. J is TRBJ1-2 and V is TRBV7-9, with 7 nucleotides matching TRBD1. Germline CDR1 reads SEHNR; CDR2 reads FQNEAQ (reference sequence). This CDR3 is 16 amino acids long. V lost 10 bases, J lost 1 base, and 15 bases stayed unmatched. CDR3 amino acids: CATREEGQTNNYGYTF. The CDR3 DNA reads as TGTGCCACCAGGGAGGAGGGACAGACAAATAACTATGGCTACACCTTC.

V and J are TRBV13 and TRBJ2-3; 9 nucleotides line up with TRBD1. Germline loops: CDR1 PRHDT, CDR2 FYEKMQ (reference sequence). This CDR3 has 17 amino acids. Trimming removed 5 bases from V and 1 base from J; junction bases left unmatched: 10. The CDR3 region is CASSPHGDRVGTDTQYF. The CDR3 DNA is TGTGCCAGCAGCCCGCACGGGGACAGGGTAGGCACAGATACGCAGTATTTT.

J is TRBJ2-7 and V is TRBV7-9; TRBD1 might be the D (5 bases). The V end was cut by 4 bases, the J end by 5 bases, with 15 bases between. The CDR3 runs to 14 residues. Germline lookup yields CDR1 SEHNR and CDR2 FQNEAQ (reference sequence). The CDR3 DNA reads TGTGCCAGCAGCTCCATGCAGGGTCCCCACGAGCAGTACTTC. Amino acid sequence: CASSSMQGPHEQYF.

The V and J genes are TRBV7-3 and TRBJ2-3; TRBD2 matches 7 bases. V lost 5 bases and J lost 6; bases outside the gene matches: 5. Germline V gene data show CDR1 as SGHTA and CDR2 as FQGTGA. The CDR3 spans 13 residues. This chain's CDR3 is CASSPSGGDTQYF. CDR3 nucleotides: TGTGCCAGCAGCCCTAGCGGCGGGGATACGCAGTATTTT.

V usage is TRBV10-3 and J usage is TRBJ2-7; 9 nucleotides line up with TRBD2. The trim removed 3 bases at V and 7 bases at J, leaving 10 bases unmatched. Germline CDR1 ENHRY, CDR2 SYGVKD. CDR3 length: 15 residues. The CDR3 nucleotides are TGTGCCATCAGTGATGAGACTAGCGGCATAGGTGAGCAGTACTTC. Its protein is CAISDETSGIGEQYF.

This chain connects TRBV6-5 to TRBJ2-3, with TRBD2 matching 7 bases. The CDR3 totals 12 residues. Germline V gene lookup returns CDR1 MNHEY and CDR2 SVGAGI. After removal of 10 bases from V and 5 bases from J, the junction contained 6 bases not matched to a gene. CDR3 in amino acids: CATSGVEDTQYF. For the CDR3, the DNA is TGTGCCACGAGCGGGGTTGAAGATACGCAGTATTTT.

The chain has TRBV6-6 and TRBJ2-7; either TRBD1 or TRBD2 may supply D (5 bases each). Germline V gene lookup returns CDR1 MNHNY and CDR2 SVGAGI (reference sequence). The CDR3 sequence is 12 residues long. V was trimmed by 7 bases and J by 1 base, leaving 8 bases between them. The CDR3 sequence is CASMGDSYEQYF. The CDR3 DNA follows: TGTGCCAGCATGGGGGATTCCTACGAGCAGTACTTC.

The rearrangement links TRBV6-5 to TRBJ1-3, with D possibly TRBD1 on 6 matching bases. CDR3 size: 15 residues. The V end lost 4 bases, the J end lost 0 bases, and 10 bases lay between the germline ends. Germline CDR1 and CDR2: MNHEY and SVGAGI. CDR3 loop: CASSSTGYSGNTIYF. In nucleotides, the CDR3 is TGTGCCAGCAGTTCGACAGGTTACTCTGGAAACACCATATATTTT.